The rows below give T cell receptor beta chains drawn from one sample of a study of shared clonotypes between healthy human individuals. This table comes from immunoSEQ multiplex PCR, and its TCRdb copy is limited to in-frame clones, with some not included. This sample has about 2,200,000 clones, with 93% found just once. Sequenced material: naive CD8+ T cells from PBMCs. The receptors derive from a man aged 18 to 30 in good health. Some clones in this sample may be carry-over from other donors' samples. CDR3s leave out the opening cysteine and the closing phenylalanine or tryptophan.

J,V,CDR3
TRBJ1-2,TRBV20-1,SADQGNGYT
TRBJ2-2,TRBV7-8,ASVRGSNTGELF
TRBJ2-5,TRBV13,ASSLGGEGQETQY
TRBJ1-3,TRBV4-1,ASSQEGQGDGNTIY
TRBJ1-1,TRBV27,ASSIGVNTEAF
TRBJ1-1,TRBV29-1,SVEDLRTAEAF
TRBJ2-1,TRBV28,ASSPGPAGTSEQF
TRBJ1-4,TRBV15,ATSSGGQGLLDEKLF
TRBJ2-5,TRBV5-4,ASSFTDGGQETQY
TRBJ1-2,TRBV27,ASSLSPAGIYGYT
TRBJ1-1,TRBV9,ASSVGGTGGTEAF
TRBJ1-2,TRBV6-1,ASSEDRGSGYT
TRBJ2-3,TRBV27,ASSLTPRDRVTDTQY